The subject of this entry is one T cell receptor (beta chain). It lacks a known antigen. No base qualities exist here, and no much larger clone lies one base off it. CDR1 and CDR2 (SGHTA, FQGNSA) derive from the germline V gene. The CDR3 numbers 18 residues from cysteine through phenylalanine. The sequence is cut down to CDR3 DNA, 54 bases in frame from base 1. V and J are trimmed by 4 bases and 6 bases, and the gene matches miss 18 bases of the junction. This entry belongs to a study of blood T cell repertoires in COVID-19 (dated by TCRdb to about 2020). Broadly, across the study: Samples from collaborators originated in the United States, Italy and Spain and spanned both the acute and convalescent phases of COVID-19. The prospective study material was composed of cDNA or gDNA derived from T cells, B-cell-depleted T cells, or PBMCs. Deeply sampled blood TCRbeta repertoires from subjects exposed to, actively infected with, or recovered from COVID-19 were included in the dataset. The repertoires were made available in a free public database intended to serve as a resource for research on the immune response to SARS-CoV-2. Samples were obtained from the ongoing ImmuneRACE study (first 160 participants) and from some 1,300 subjects provided by 6 global collaborators. A de-identified subject ID, COVID-19 status, age in years and sex were almost always included in the sample metadata. HLA class I and class II types, where available, came from metadata supplied by the sample provider rather than from assay-based typing. What the authors observed across the whole study: Clinical and demographic metadata were provided uncurated, with the amount varying by source and participant.

The immunoSEQ Assay, a bias-controlled multiplex PCR, was used to amplify TCRbeta CDR3 regions from genomic DNA. Processing in the source paper ran as follows. The number of nucleated cells in each sample was estimated from the amplification of reference gene primers within the assay. Sequence reads were collapsed and filtered to measure the absolute abundance of every unique TCRbeta CDR3 rearrangement. For each sample, productive Simpson clonality was calculated as the square root of Simpson's diversity index over productive rearrangements. Here the immuneACCESS table is served through TCRdb, limited to in-frame sequences with V and J called. Missing clones are a known gap in these copies; in checked studies unresolved V genes cover under half, and the rest lacks a known reason. V, J and clone size reflect that table, while D and trimming were determined from the DNA. This sample comprises some 150,000 clones, just under 80% of them detected only once. The ten largest account for around 13% of the sample.

Whole blood was collected in K2EDTA tubes by collaborating institutions according to the institutions' own protocols. For TCRbeta analysis, collaborator samples were shipped as frozen whole blood, as isolated PBMCs, or as DNA extracted from either sample type. The TCR sequence derives from a woman aged 80 or over with acute or convalescent COVID-19. The sequence is built from TRBV7-2 and TRBJ1-2, with 9 middle bases fitting TRBD1. The sample taken for sequencing was peripheral blood. The bases are TGTGCCAGCAGCTCAGACACGATCACCGGGACAGGGAAGGATGGCTACACCTTC. Translated, this gives CASSSDTITGTGKDGYTF.